This paragraph covers one TCR beta chain sequence. Authors' data handling: How many nucleated cells were present was estimated from reference gene primer amplification. Assay: immunoSEQ multiplex PCR; the TCRdb copy retains only in-frame clones and omits some. V and J calls and clone size are given by that table; D and trimming were obtained from the DNA. The sample contains 130,000 to 150,000 clones, approximately 80% of which appear only once. The sample originates from a study of blood T cell repertoires in COVID-19. Whole-study context: Acute-phase and convalescent COVID-19 samples originated in the United States, Italy and Spain. PBMCs, B-cell-depleted T cells, or T cells were the source of the cDNA or gDNA that made up the material.

The clonotype originates from a man in his fifties or sixties with active or convalescent COVID-19. The specimen sequenced was peripheral blood.

The CDR3, as DNA: TGTGCCAGCTCCAACGGAGTCACAGATACGCAGTATTTT. As protein: CASSNGVTDTQYF. The chain links TRBV18 to TRBJ2-3; D is unresolved. Germline V lookup: CDR1 KGHSH, CDR2 LQKENI. The V end lost 6 bases, the J end lost 2 bases, and 9 bases lay between the germline ends. This CDR3 contains 13 residues.